This T cell receptor beta chain was captured in a study of T-cell reconstitution after alpha-beta-depleted transplantation in children. The CDR3 runs to 17 residues. V dropped 0 bases and J dropped 3; count of bases not matched to a gene: 7. Germline CDR1 MNHEY, CDR2 SVGEGT. The authors prepared the TCRbeta library with unique molecular identifiers. A single record per CDR3 protein comes from TCRdb applying MiXCR to the PCR reads. The data hold about 340,000 distinct CDR3 sequences, with around 15% observed a single time. Sequencing was performed on PBMCs, mostly from graft donor cells, taken 360 days after TCRalphabeta/CD19-depleted stem cell transplant. The TCR sequence derives from a male patient between 2 and 15 years old who had a stem cell transplant for acute lymphoblastic leukemia, so the T cells may come from the graft donor. V gene TRBV6-2 or TRBV6-3 combines with J gene TRBJ2-7, with 11 bases lining up with TRBD2. The CDR3 is CASSYSITSGSFYEQYF. The CDR3 region has the DNA TGTGCCAGCAGTTACTCGATAACTAGCGGGAGCTTCTACGAGCAGTACTTC.